These 24 T cell receptor beta chains were all obtained from the same sample, sequenced in a study of blood T cell repertoires in COVID-19. The data were produced by immunoSEQ multiplex PCR, yet TCRdb's version contains in-frame clones alone and is incomplete. The sample contains approximately 210,000 clones, more than 70% of which appear only once. The sample comprised peripheral blood. The source is a woman in her thirties or forties who had recovered from COVID-19.

The chain carries TRBV16 and TRBJ1-5; a weak D match, TRBD1 (6 bases). From germline, CDR1 is KGHSY and CDR2 FQNENV. CDR3 length equals 15 residues. Trimming cost V 4 bases and J 6 bases, with 16 bases left between them. CDR3 amino acids: CASSRSRGGGQPQHF. The CDR3 coding sequence is TGTGCCAGCAGCCGAAGTAGGGGGGGCGGTCAGCCCCAGCATTTT.

V usage is TRBV28 and J usage is TRBJ2-6; D is uncertain. Per the germline V gene, CDR1 is MDHEN and CDR2 is SYDVKM. The CDR3 consists of 21 residues. Trimming stripped 0 bases from V and 0 bases from J, with 21 bases between. In DNA form, the CDR3 reads TGTGCCAGCAGTTTATGCAGGCAGAGACCACTCGAGAGCTCTGGGGCCAACGTCCTGACTTTC. It specifies CASSLCRQRPLESSGANVLTF.

This chain links TRBV11-3 with TRBJ2-2; no clear D gene. The CDR3 is 14 residues long. CDR1 is SGHNT, CDR2 YENEEA, per germline. Deletions cut 4 bases from V and 4 bases from J, with 10 bases between. DNA of the CDR3: TGTGCCAGCAGCTCGAATACAATCACCGGGGAGCTGTTTTTT. This codes for CASSSNTITGELFF.

The chain is built from TRBV5-4 and TRBJ2-5; 8 bases map to TRBD2. Unmatched junction bases numbered 6, after V lost 1 base and J lost 1 base. Germline loops: CDR1 SGHNT, CDR2 YYREEE (reference sequence). The CDR3 loop spans 16 amino acids. In DNA, the CDR3 is TGTGCCAGCAGCTTGAGCGGGAGAACCCCCCAAGAGACCCAGTACTTC. Protein product: CASSLSGRTPQETQYF.

The chain recombines TRBV2 with TRBJ2-7, with 7 bases fitting TRBD1. This CDR3 is 13 amino acids long. Germline V gene lookup returns CDR1 SNHLY and CDR2 FYNNEI. Trimming at V came to 3 bases and at J to 8 bases, leaving 7 bases not matched to a gene. CDR3 region: CASSDTGQRQQYF. The CDR3, as DNA: TGTGCCAGCAGTGACACGGGACAGCGACAGCAGTACTTC. The full variable domain, in which reference TRBV2 and TRBJ2-7 provide the parts outside the CDR3, is EPEVTQTPSHQVTQMGQEVILRCVPISNHLYFYWYRQILGQKVEFLVSFYNNEISEKSEIFDDQFSVERPDGSNFTLKIRSTKLEDSAMYFCASSDTGQRQQYFGPGTRLTVT.

The genes are TRBV18 and TRBJ1-2, with 7 positions matching TRBD1. CDR1 is KGHSH, CDR2 LQKENI, per germline. CDR3 length: 19 residues. V was clipped by 5 bases and J by 0 bases; unmatched bases: 18. CDR3 loop: CASSTAPGDSVRANYGYTF. The CDR3 bases are TGTGCCAGCTCAACCGCCCCCGGGGACAGCGTACGAGCTAACTATGGCTACACCTTC.

The rearrangement joins TRBV10-3 to TRBJ1-6; 7 bases line up with TRBD1. CDR1 is ENHRY, CDR2 SYGVKD, per germline. The CDR3 extends over 14 amino acids. J was trimmed by 8 bases and V by 8 bases; bases with no gene match: 9. CDR3 nucleotides: TGTGCCATCCTGCGTGGCCAGGGGGATTCACCCCTCCACTTT. This sequence encodes CAILRGQGDSPLHF.

V gene TRBV6-5 combines with J gene TRBJ2-7, with D unresolved. The germline gives CDR1 MNHEY, CDR2 SVGAGI. Trimming cost V 7 bases and J 6 bases, with 16 bases left between them. The CDR3 has 13 amino acids. The CDR3 region has the DNA TGTGCCAGCACCCCCAACAGACCCGGCGAGCAGTACTTC. It translates to CASTPNRPGEQYF.

The gene calls are TRBV19 and TRBJ2-4; 7 bases fit TRBD1. The germline V gene has CDR1 LNHDA and CDR2 SQIVND (reference sequence). V trimming: 5 bases; J trimming: 3 bases; junction bases outside the gene matches: 10. The CDR3 extends over 16 amino acids. The CDR3 DNA is TGTGCCAGTAGTCCCCGGACAGGTTTAGGCAAAAACATTCAGTACTTC. Amino acid sequence: CASSPRTGLGKNIQYF.

The gene calls are TRBV7-8 and TRBJ1-3; 8 bases fit TRBD1. The CDR3 extends over 16 amino acids. The junction had 3 bases not matched to a gene; V was cut back by 2 bases and J by 0 bases. CDR1 and CDR2 from the germline V gene are SGHVS and FQNEAQ. The CDR3 loop is CASSLRTGNSGNTIYF. The CDR3, as DNA: TGTGCCAGCAGCTTAAGGACAGGGAACTCTGGAAACACCATATATTTT.

The J gene is TRBJ1-2, the V gene TRBV19, with TRBD1 matching over 10 bases. CDR1 LNHDA and CDR2 SQIVND come from the germline V gene (reference sequence). Trimming removed 4 bases from V and 4 bases from J; junction bases left unmatched: 9. The CDR3 has 16 residues. Here the CDR3 reads CASSTYGTGVGYGYTF. The CDR3 region has the DNA TGTGCCAGTAGTACATACGGGACAGGGGTGGGCTATGGCTACACCTTC.

V is TRBV28 and J is TRBJ1-2, with D uncertain. Germline V lookup: CDR1 MDHEN, CDR2 SYDVKM. The CDR3 covers 11 residues. Trimming removed 6 bases at V and 2 bases at J, with 4 bases between. CDR3 residues: CASSLNYGYTF. The DNA for the CDR3 is TGTGCCAGCAGCCTAAACTATGGCTACACCTTC.

The chain combines TRBV3-1 (or the pseudogene TRBV3-2) with TRBJ2-1, with 10 nucleotides matching TRBD2. CDR1 is LGHDT, CDR2 YNNKEL, per germline (reference sequence). V lost 1 base and J lost 5; bases outside the gene matches: 2. This CDR3 is 15 amino acids long. The CDR3 loop reads CASSQGSGRNNEQFF. CDR3 nucleotides: TGTGCCAGCAGCCAAGGTAGCGGGAGGAACAATGAGCAGTTCTTC.

This chain connects TRBV11-2 to TRBJ1-2; no firm D call. V shed 0 bases and J shed 4 bases, with 9 bases lying between them. The CDR3 consists of 14 residues. Germline CDR1 and CDR2: SGHAT and FQNNGV. CDR3 coding DNA: TGTGCCAGCAGCTTAGAATCGGGTCCCTATGGCTACACCTTC. The encoded protein is CASSLESGPYGYTF.

V usage is TRBV11-2 and J usage is TRBJ1-1, with a weak D call TRBD1 (6 bases). CDR1 and CDR2 (germline): SGHAT, FQNNGV. V lost 5 bases, J lost 0 bases, and 7 bases lay in between. CDR3 length equals 13 residues. CDR3 in amino acids: CASSRTVNTEAFF. The CDR3 bases are TGTGCCAGCAGCCGGACAGTGAACACTGAAGCTTTCTTT. Using reference TRBV11-2 and TRBJ1-1 for the parts outside the CDR3, the full variable domain is EAGVAQSPRYKIIEKRQSVAFWCNPISGHATLYWYQQILGQGPKLLIQFQNNGVVDDSQLPKDRFSAERLKGVDSTLKIQPAKLEDSAVYLCASSRTVNTEAFFGQGTRLTVV.

The chain combines TRBV4-2 with TRBJ2-1; D unresolved. This CDR3 has 14 residues. In germline, CDR1 is LGHNA, CDR2 YNFKEQ. The V and J ends lost 1 base and 8 bases respectively, with 12 bases between them. The CDR3 DNA sequence: TGTGCCAGCAGCCAAGCGCCCCCAGGCGATGAGCAGTTCTTC. As protein: CASSQAPPGDEQFF.

This clone was counted between two and nine times. The chain combines TRBV4-2 with TRBJ1-2; TRBD1 agrees at 10 bases. This CDR3 contains 17 residues. V gave up 0 bases and J gave up 4 bases; unmatched junction bases: 8. Germline-derived CDR1 and CDR2 are LGHNA and YNFKEQ. The CDR3 here is CASSQDTGTGDAYGYTF. Here the CDR3 DNA reads TGTGCCAGCAGCCAAGATACAGGGACAGGGGACGCCTATGGCTACACCTTC.

The chain couples TRBV27 to TRBJ2-7; TRBD2 might be the D (5 bases). V shed 4 bases and J shed 1 base, with 5 bases lying between them. Germline loops: CDR1 MNHEY, CDR2 SMNVEV (reference sequence). The CDR3 has 12 amino acids. The CDR3 coding sequence is TGTGCCAGCAGTTCGGGATCCTACGAGCAGTACTTC. Translated: CASSSGSYEQYF.

The V and J genes are TRBV14 and TRBJ2-6; 7 nucleotides agree with TRBD2. Trimming removed 0 bases from V and 5 bases from J; junction bases left unmatched: 10. This CDR3 contains 18 residues. Germline loops: CDR1 SGHDN, CDR2 FVKESK. CDR3 DNA: TGTGCCAGCAGCCAAGATTGGGGCGGGGGTACTTGGGCCAACGTCCTGACTTTC. This sequence encodes CASSQDWGGGTWANVLTF.

The J gene is TRBJ1-1, the V gene TRBV10-3; D remains unclear. The V gene's germline CDR1 is ENHRY and CDR2 SYGVKD. The CDR3 contains 11 residues. The V and J ends lost 7 bases and 3 bases respectively, with 6 bases between them. CDR3 nucleotide sequence: TGTGCCATCACCCAGGACACTGAAGCTTTCTTT. This translates into CAITQDTEAFF.

This sequence joins TRBV6-2 or TRBV6-3 and TRBJ2-3; 12 positions agree with TRBD1. The V gene's germline CDR1 is MNHEY and CDR2 SVGEGT. Trimming took 4 bases from V and 3 from J; bases not matched to a gene: 11. The CDR3 contains 18 residues. Here the CDR3 reads CASSSGTGGDFFTDTQYF. The CDR3 DNA follows: TGTGCCAGCAGTTCCGGGACAGGGGGCGATTTTTTTACAGATACGCAGTATTTT.

The chain combines TRBV30 with TRBJ1-3; D perhaps matches TRBD1 (5 bases). From germline, CDR1 is GTSNPN and CDR2 SVGIG (reference sequence). Trimming took off 7 bases at V and 0 bases at J, with 16 bases between the two ends. The CDR3 sequence is 15 residues long. CDR3 residues: CAYETENSSGNTIYF. The DNA of the CDR3 is TGTGCCTATGAGACAGAAAACAGCTCTGGAAACACCATATATTTT. Combining the CDR3 with reference TRBV30 and TRBJ1-3 gives the whole variable domain SQTIHQWPATLVQPVGSPLSLECTVEGTSNPNLYWYRQAAGRGLQLLFYSVGIGQISSEVPQNLSASRPQDRQFILSSKKLLLSDSGFYLCAYETENSSGNTIYFGEGSWLTVV.

Here the CDR3 reads CASSPRLAGSTDTQYF. Written as DNA, the CDR3 is TGTGCCAGCAGCCCCCGACTAGCGGGATCCACAGATACGCAGTATTTT. The chain combines TRBV3-1 (or the pseudogene TRBV3-2) with TRBJ2-3; 11 bases match TRBD2. Germline CDR1 reads LGHDT; CDR2 reads YNNKEL (reference sequence). V lost 4 bases to trimming and J lost 2 bases; unmatched junction nucleotides: 5. This CDR3 spans 16 amino acids.

The V and J genes are TRBV7-9 and TRBJ2-7; a weak D match, TRBD1 (6 bases). The V end lost 2 bases, the J end lost 3 bases, and 17 bases lay between the germline ends. The CDR3 is 16 amino acids. Germline V gene sequence: CDR1 SEHNR, CDR2 FQNEAQ (reference sequence). CDR3: CASSLRVKDRDYEQYF. The CDR3 DNA is TGTGCCAGCAGCTTAAGGGTTAAGGACAGAGACTACGAGCAGTACTTC. Filled out from reference TRBV7-9 and TRBJ2-7, the complete variable domain reads DTGVSQNPRHKITKRGQNVTFRCDPISEHNRLYWYRQTLGQGPEFLTYFQNEAQLEKSRLLSDRFSAERPKGSFSTLEIQRTEQGDSAMYLCASSLRVKDRDYEQYFGPGTRLTVT.